Shown below are 19 T cell receptor beta chains from a single sample sequenced in a study of vaccination and CD4 T cells after COVID-19. These receptors are not linked to any known antigen. Regarding treatment: approximately 10-day PBMC culture with coronavirus spike peptide pools or control peptides (ViraFEST assay). An Oncomine TCR Beta short-read assay was used to sequence the DNA from cultured CD4+ T cells. In TCRdb, the PCR reads were re-called with MiXCR into one record per CDR3 protein. The sample comprises roughly 11,000 distinct CDR3 sequences, about two thirds of which are singletons, and 9.1% rests with the top ten. Sequences were obtained from CD4+ T cells from blood, cultured in vitro. The source of these receptors is a human donor who had recovered from COVID-19.

The chain uses TRBV27 and TRBJ1-4; the D gene is possibly TRBD1 (6 bases). CDR1 and CDR2 from the germline V gene are MNHEY and SMNVEV (reference sequence). This CDR3 spans 15 amino acids. The V end lost 5 bases, the J end lost 6 bases, and 16 bases lay between the germline ends. The CDR3 reads CASSPYQGRDEKLFF. The CDR3 DNA is TGTGCCAGCAGTCCGTACCAGGGGCGAGATGAAAAACTGTTTTTT.

In this sample, this clonotype turned up once. The rearrangement uses TRBV20-1 and TRBJ2-3; the D gene is possibly TRBD2 (5 bases). The V and J ends lost 2 bases and 6 bases respectively, with 12 bases between them. CDR3 size: 13 residues. CDR1 is DFQATT, CDR2 SNEGSKA, per germline (reference sequence). CDR3 coding DNA: TGCAGTGCTAGACCGCCCCCGGGGGATACGCAGTATTTT. Amino acids: CSARPPPGDTQYF.

V is TRBV2 and J is TRBJ2-3; weak D call: TRBD2 (6 bases). CDR1 and CDR2 (germline): SNHLY, FYNNEI. The CDR3 runs 13 residues. V lost 2 bases and J lost 8, with 11 bases in between. CDR3: CASSESQGGTQYF. CDR3 nucleotide sequence: TGTGCCAGCAGTGAAAGTCAGGGAGGTACGCAGTATTTT.

V and J are TRBV5-5 and TRBJ2-4, with 8 bases aligning to TRBD2. This CDR3 contains 15 residues. Looked up from germline, CDR1 is SGHKS and CDR2 is YYEKEE (reference sequence). V dropped 0 bases and J dropped 6; count of bases not matched to a gene: 5. CDR3 DNA: TGTGCCAGCAGCTTGGACGGGGCGGGGGGAAACATTCAGTACTTC. Its protein is CASSLDGAGGNIQYF.

This clonotype was seen a few times. The CDR3 bases are TGTGCCAGCAGTTACACGACAGGGTTCAGGGGTTTCTATGGCTACACCTTC. Amino acids: CASSYTTGFRGFYGYTF. The V and J genes are TRBV6-5 and TRBJ1-2; TRBD1 matches 7 bases. J gave up 4 bases and V 2 bases, and 13 bases lay outside the gene matches. Germline V CDR1 and CDR2: MNHEY, SVGAGI. This CDR3 is built from 17 residues.

The chain couples TRBV24-1 to TRBJ2-5; 12 positions match TRBD1. V shed 3 bases and J 4 bases; nucleotides not matched to a gene: 5. Germline assignment: CDR1 KGHDR and CDR2 SFDVKD. The CDR3 totals 16 residues. CDR3 DNA sequence: TGTGCCACCAGTGATCCAGGGACAGGGGGCCGAGAGACCCAGTACTTC. It is translated as CATSDPGTGGRETQYF.

The V gene is TRBV7-2, the J gene TRBJ1-5; TRBD1 might be the D (6 bases). V was shortened by 4 bases and J by 9 bases, with 10 bases between the two germline ends. The length of the CDR3 is 12 residues. Per germline, CDR1 SGHTA and CDR2 FQGNSA. Here the CDR3 reads CASSSLGAPQHF. For the CDR3, the DNA is TGTGCCAGCAGCTCCCTGGGGGCGCCCCAGCATTTT.

The chain uses TRBV6-2 or TRBV6-3 and TRBJ1-1, with 7 positions matching TRBD1. Losses at the gene ends were 2 bases for V and 11 bases for J; bases not matched to a gene: 2. This CDR3 region has 11 residues. Per the germline V gene, CDR1 is MNHEY and CDR2 is SVGEGT. The CDR3 nucleotides read TGTGCCAGCAGTTACACAGGGGACGCTTTCTTT. The encoded protein is CASSYTGDAFF.

In its sample, this clonotype was seen a few times. The rearrangement links TRBV7-3 to TRBJ2-3, with D perhaps matching TRBD1 or TRBD2 (5 bases each). CDR3 length: 15 residues. V shed 6 bases and J shed 2 bases, with 15 bases lying between them. Germline CDR1 and CDR2: SGHTA and FQGTGA. The DNA of the CDR3 is TGTGCCAGCAGTACACTAACGGGACCCACAGATACGCAGTATTTT. Its translation: CASSTLTGPTDTQYF.

As to this clonotype: A junction end diverges from the germline sequence, so it may reflect a read error. The J gene is TRBJ2-1, the V gene TRBV19, with 9 bases fitting TRBD2. This CDR3 region has 16 residues. Germline assignment: CDR1 LNHDA and CDR2 SQIVND (reference sequence). The CDR3: CASSIDYAGGIPFRVF. The CDR3 bases are TGTGCCAGTAGTATAGATTACGCGGGGGGGATCCCTTTCAGGGTCTTC.

This chain links TRBV11-3 with TRBJ1-2; unclear D gene. Germline-derived CDR1 and CDR2 are SGHNT and YENEEA. This CDR3 is built from 15 residues. The V end lost 0 bases, the J end lost 1 base, and 9 bases lay between the germline ends. The CDR3 DNA sequence: TGTGCCAGCAGCTTAGAGGCAGGAGATAACTATGGCTACACCTTC. Protein sequence: CASSLEAGDNYGYTF.

This chain joins TRBV7-3 and TRBJ2-1; D is uncertain. Trimming left V 2 bases short and J 9 bases short, with 8 bases between. The CDR3 runs to 12 residues. Germline CDR1 is SGHTA and CDR2 is FQGTGA. Written as DNA, the CDR3 is TGTGCCAGCAGCTTACGAGACTCTGAGCAGTTCTTC. Translated: CASSLRDSEQFF.

This clonotype occurred a few times. The rearrangement links TRBV7-9 to TRBJ2-1, with 9 bases identical to TRBD1. Germline CDR1 and CDR2: SEHNR and FQNEAQ (reference sequence). This CDR3 is built from 17 residues. V was pared by 1 base and J by 4 bases, with 8 bases of the junction left unmatched. CDR3 bases: TGTGCCAGCAGCTTAGAACAGGGGGCTATGGGATACAATGAGCAGTTCTTC. Encoded protein: CASSLEQGAMGYNEQFF.

This chain links TRBV27 with TRBJ2-7; D is perhaps TRBD1 (5 bases). The V gene's germline CDR1 is MNHEY and CDR2 SMNVEV (reference sequence). The ends were cut back, 4 bases at V and 1 base at J, with 14 bases in the middle. The CDR3 runs 15 residues. The CDR3 DNA reads as TGTGCCAGCAGTTCACTAACGACAGTTTCCTACGAGCAGTACTTC. Translating it yields CASSSLTTVSYEQYF.

The V gene is TRBV5-1, the J gene TRBJ1-5; D gene uncertain. The CDR3 totals 16 residues. The V gene lost 6 bases and the J gene lost 0 bases, with 16 bases spanning the gap. The germline gives CDR1 SGHRS, CDR2 YFSETQ. CDR3 in amino acids: CASTIREVNSNQPQHF. CDR3 sequence (DNA): TGCGCCAGCACGATCCGGGAGGTTAATAGCAATCAGCCCCAGCATTTT.

Only a few counts were recorded for this clonotype. This chain uses TRBV7-9 with TRBJ2-7; D call uncertain. From germline, CDR1 is SEHNR and CDR2 FQNEAQ (reference sequence). V was shortened by 1 base and J by 0 bases, with 7 bases between the two germline ends. This CDR3 comprises 14 residues. CDR3 residues: CASSLVGSSYEQYF. The CDR3 DNA reads TGTGCCAGCAGCTTAGTTGGTAGCTCCTACGAGCAGTACTTC.

The J gene is TRBJ2-2, the V gene TRBV19, with D maybe TRBD1 (6 bases). V was cut by 7 bases and J by 7 bases, with 19 bases left in between. The CDR3 spans 15 residues. Germline CDR1 is LNHDA and CDR2 is SQIVND (reference sequence). The DNA for the CDR3 is TGTGCCAGTACCCCGGGGACGACAGGATTCGGGGAGCTGTTTTTT. Translated: CASTPGTTGFGELFF. Drawing the rest from reference TRBV19 and TRBJ2-2, the complete variable domain is DGGITQSPKYLFRKEGQNVTLSCEQNLNHDAMYWYRQDPGQGLRLIYYSQIVNDFQKGDIAEGYSVSREKKESFPLTVTSAQKNPTAFYLCASTPGTTGFGELFFGEGSRLTVL.

The rearrangement uses TRBV24-1 and TRBJ2-3, with 9 bases that match TRBD1. J lost 0 bases, V lost 11 bases, and 11 bases had no gene match. The germline CDR1 and CDR2 sequences are KGHDR and SFDVKD. CDR3 length: 16 residues. CDR3 sequence (DNA): TGTGCCATCGGGACAGGGCTGACCTCTAGCACAGATACGCAGTATTTT. This gives the protein CAIGTGLTSSTDTQYF.

The chain joins TRBV6-2 or TRBV6-3 to TRBJ1-1, with TRBD1 identical over 8 bases. The junction had 13 bases not matched to a gene; V was cut back by 2 bases and J by 2 bases. The germline CDR1 and CDR2 sequences are MNHEY and SVGEGT. The CDR3 extends over 18 amino acids. CDR3 residues: CASSYERGRGRTNTEAFF. The CDR3 DNA follows: TGTGCCAGCAGTTACGAGAGGGGCAGGGGGCGAACCAACACTGAAGCTTTCTTT.